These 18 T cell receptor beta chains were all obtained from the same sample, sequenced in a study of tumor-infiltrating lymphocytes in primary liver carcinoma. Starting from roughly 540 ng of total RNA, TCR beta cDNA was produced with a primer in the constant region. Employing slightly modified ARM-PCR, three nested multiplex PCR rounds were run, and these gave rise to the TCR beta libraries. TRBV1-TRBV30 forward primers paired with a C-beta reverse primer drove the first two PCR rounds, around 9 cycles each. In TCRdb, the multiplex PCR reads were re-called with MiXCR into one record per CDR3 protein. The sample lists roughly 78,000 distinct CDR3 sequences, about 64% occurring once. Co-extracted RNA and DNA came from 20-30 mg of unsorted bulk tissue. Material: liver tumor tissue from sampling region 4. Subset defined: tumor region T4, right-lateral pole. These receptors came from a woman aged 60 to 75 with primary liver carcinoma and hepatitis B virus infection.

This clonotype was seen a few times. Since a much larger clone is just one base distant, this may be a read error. CDR3 protein: CASSSDRGQPQHF. The CDR3 nucleotides are TGTGCCAGCAGCTCGGACAGGGGCCAGCCCCAGCATTTT. V usage is TRBV5-6 and J usage is TRBJ1-5; 9 bases are shared with TRBD1. The germline V gene encodes CDR1 SGHDT and CDR2 YYEEEE. The CDR3 contains 13 residues. Trimming cost V 3 bases and J 7 bases; bases outside gene matches: 2.

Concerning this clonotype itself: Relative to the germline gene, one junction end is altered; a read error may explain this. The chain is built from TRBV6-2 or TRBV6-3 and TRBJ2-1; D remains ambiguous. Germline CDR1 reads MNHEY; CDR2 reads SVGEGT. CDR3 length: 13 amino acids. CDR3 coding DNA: TGTGCCAGTAGTTACACGCTTACGAATGAGCAGTTCTTC. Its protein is CASSYTLTNEQFF.

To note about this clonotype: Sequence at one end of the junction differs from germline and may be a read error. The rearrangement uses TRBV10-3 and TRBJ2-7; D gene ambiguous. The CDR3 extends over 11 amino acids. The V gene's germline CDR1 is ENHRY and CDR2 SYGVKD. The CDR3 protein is CAIGEIYEQYF. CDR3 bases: TGTGCCATCGGTGAGATCTACGAGCAGTACTTC.

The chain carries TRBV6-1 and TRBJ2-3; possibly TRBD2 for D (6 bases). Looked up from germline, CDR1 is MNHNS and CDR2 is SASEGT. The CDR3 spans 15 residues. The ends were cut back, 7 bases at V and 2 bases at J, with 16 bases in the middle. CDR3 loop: CASTGGPTITDTQYF. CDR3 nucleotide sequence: TGTGCCAGCACTGGAGGGCCGACTATCACAGATACGCAGTATTTT.

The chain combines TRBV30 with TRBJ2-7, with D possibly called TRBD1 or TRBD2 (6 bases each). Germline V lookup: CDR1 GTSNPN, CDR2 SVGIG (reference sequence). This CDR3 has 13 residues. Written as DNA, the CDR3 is TGTGCATGGGGGCGGCGGGGAGTCAAAGAGCAGTACTTC. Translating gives CAWGRRGVKEQYF.

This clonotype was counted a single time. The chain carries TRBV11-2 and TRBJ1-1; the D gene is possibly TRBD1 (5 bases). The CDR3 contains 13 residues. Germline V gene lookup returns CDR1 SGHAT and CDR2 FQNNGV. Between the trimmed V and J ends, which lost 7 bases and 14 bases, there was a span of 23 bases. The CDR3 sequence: CASNFHGGTGAFF. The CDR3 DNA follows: TGTGCCAGCAACTTTCATGGTGGGACTGGAGCCTTCTTT.

The CDR3 loop reads CASSFSGRAGRGGQQFF. Written as DNA, the CDR3 is TGTGCCAGCAGTTTTTCTGGTCGAGCGGGGCGAGGGGGTCAGCAGTTCTTC. The V and J genes are TRBV28 and TRBJ2-1; possibly TRBD2 for D (7 bases). Per germline, CDR1 MDHEN and CDR2 SYDVKM. V lost 3 bases, J lost 11 bases, and 26 bases lay in between. This CDR3 has 17 amino acids.

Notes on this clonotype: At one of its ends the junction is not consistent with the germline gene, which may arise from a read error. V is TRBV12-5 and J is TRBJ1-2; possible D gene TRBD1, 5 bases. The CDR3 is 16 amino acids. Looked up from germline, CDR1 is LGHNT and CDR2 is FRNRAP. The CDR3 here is CASGLTPTDSVRGYAF. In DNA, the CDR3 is TGTGCTAGTGGTTTGACACCCACGGATTCGGTGAGGGGCTACGCCTTC. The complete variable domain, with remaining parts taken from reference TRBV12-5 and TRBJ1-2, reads DARVTQTPRHKVTEMGQEVTMRCQPILGHNTVFWYRQTMMQGLELLAYFRNRAPLDDSGMPKDRFSAEMPDATLATLKIQPSEPRDSAVYFCASGLTPTDSVRGYAFGSGTRLTVV.

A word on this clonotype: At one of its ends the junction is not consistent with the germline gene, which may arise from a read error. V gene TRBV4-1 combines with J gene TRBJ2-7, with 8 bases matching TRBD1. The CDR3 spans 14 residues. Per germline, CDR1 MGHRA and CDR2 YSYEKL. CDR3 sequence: CTSNPTGVVYEQYF. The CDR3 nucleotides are TGCACCAGCAACCCGACAGGGGTGGTCTACGAGCAGTACTTC.

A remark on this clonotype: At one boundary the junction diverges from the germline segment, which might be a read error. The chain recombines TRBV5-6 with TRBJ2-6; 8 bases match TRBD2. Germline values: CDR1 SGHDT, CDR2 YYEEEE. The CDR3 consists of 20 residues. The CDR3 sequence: CASNSTPGLGKTSGADVLTF. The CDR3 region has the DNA TGTGCCAGCAACTCTACACCGGGACTAGGAAAAACCTCTGGGGCCGACGTCCTGACTTTC.

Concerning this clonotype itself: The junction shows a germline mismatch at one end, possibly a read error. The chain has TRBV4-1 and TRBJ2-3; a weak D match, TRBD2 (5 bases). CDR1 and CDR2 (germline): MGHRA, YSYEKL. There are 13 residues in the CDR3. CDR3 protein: CASGHMITDTQYF. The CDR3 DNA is TGTGCCAGCGGCCACATGATTACAGATACGCAGTATTTT.

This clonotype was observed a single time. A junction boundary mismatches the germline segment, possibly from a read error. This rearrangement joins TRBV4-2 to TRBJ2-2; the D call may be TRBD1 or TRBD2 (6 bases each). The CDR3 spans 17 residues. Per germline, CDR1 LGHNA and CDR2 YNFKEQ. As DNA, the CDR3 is TGTGCCACCAGCCCAGGCACTAGCTCCCAACAGGGCGGGGAGCTGTTTTTT. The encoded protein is CATSPGTSSQQGGELFF.

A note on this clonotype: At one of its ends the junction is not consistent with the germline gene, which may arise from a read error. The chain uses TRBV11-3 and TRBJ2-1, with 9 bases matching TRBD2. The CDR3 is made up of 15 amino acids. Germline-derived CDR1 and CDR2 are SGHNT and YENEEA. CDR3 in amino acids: CASSPRGSGSNEHFF. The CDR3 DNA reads TGTGCCAGCAGTCCTCGGGGTAGCGGGAGCAATGAGCACTTCTTC.

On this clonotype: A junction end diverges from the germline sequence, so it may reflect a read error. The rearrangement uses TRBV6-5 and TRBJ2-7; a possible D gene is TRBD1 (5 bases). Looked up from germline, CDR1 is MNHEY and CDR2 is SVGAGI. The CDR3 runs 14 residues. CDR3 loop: CASLGSLGHNEQYF. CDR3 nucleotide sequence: TGTGCCAGTCTAGGTTCCTTGGGGCACAACGAGCAATACTTC.

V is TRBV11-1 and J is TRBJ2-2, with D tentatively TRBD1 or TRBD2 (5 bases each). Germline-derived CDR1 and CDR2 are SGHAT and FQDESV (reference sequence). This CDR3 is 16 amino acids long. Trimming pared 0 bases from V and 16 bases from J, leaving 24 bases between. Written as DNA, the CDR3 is TGTGCCAGCAGCTTAGCCTGGGGACGGAACACCGGGGACCCGTTTTTT. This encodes CASSLAWGRNTGDPFF. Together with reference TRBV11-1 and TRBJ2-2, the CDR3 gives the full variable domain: EAEVAQSPRYKITEKSQAVAFWCDPISGHATLYWYRQILGQGPELLVQFQDESVVDDSQLPKDRFSAERLKGVDSTLKIQPAELGDSAMYLCASSLAWGRNTGDPFFGEGSRLTVL.

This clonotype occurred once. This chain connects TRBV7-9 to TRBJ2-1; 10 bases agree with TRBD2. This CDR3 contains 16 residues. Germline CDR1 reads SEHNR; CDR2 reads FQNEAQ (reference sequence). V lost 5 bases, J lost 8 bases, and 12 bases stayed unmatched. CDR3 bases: TGTGCCAGCAGCCCATGGGGAGCGGGAGGGTCTGATGAGCAGTTCTTC. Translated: CASSPWGAGGSDEQFF.

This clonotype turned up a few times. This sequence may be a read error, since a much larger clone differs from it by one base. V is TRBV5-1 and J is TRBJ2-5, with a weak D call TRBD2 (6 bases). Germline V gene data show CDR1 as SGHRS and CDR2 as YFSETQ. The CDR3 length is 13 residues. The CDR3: CAGSLEGRETQYF. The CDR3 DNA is TGCGCCGGCAGCTTGGAAGGGAGGGAGACCCAGTACTTC. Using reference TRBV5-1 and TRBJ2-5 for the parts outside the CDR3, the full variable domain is KAGVTQTPRYLIKTRGQQVTLSCSPISGHRSVSWYQQTPGQGLQFLFEYFSETQRNKGNFPGRFSGRQFSNSRSEMNVSTLELGDSALYLCAGSLEGRETQYFGPGTRLLVL.

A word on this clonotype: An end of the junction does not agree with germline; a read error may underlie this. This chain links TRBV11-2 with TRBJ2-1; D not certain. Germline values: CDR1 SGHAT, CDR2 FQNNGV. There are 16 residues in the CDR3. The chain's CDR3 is CASSLERISSYNEQFF. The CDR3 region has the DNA TGTGCCAGCAGCTTAGAGCGGATAAGCTCCTACAATGAACAGTTCTTC.